A selection of T cell receptor beta chains follows, all from one sample in a study of CD4+ T cells in melanoma. Clones were sequenced by immunoSEQ multiplex PCR, and TCRdb holds only the in-frame ones, with some missing. Among some 21,000 clones listed, roughly four fifths were seen once. Input material: cells from a culture (not recorded whether cultured in vitro). The receptors stem from a human donor with melanoma. Both conserved end residues are part of each CDR3. The order of the fields is J gene, V gene, D gene, clone size, CDR3 DNA, CDR3 protein. The D gene is left open where the match is weak. Size tells how often a clone was seen (once, few, many) or the class of an expanded clone, and some rows leave it out.

j_call: TRBJ2-5
v_call: TRBV1
d_call: .
clone_size: .
cdr3_nt: TGCACCAGCAGCCAAGTTCGGCCGGATTTCGTACGGTGCGAGACCCAGTACTTC
cdr3_aa: CTSSQVRPDFVRCETQYF

j_call: TRBJ1-1
v_call: TRBV7-9
d_call: TRBD1
clone_size: .
cdr3_nt: TGTGCCAGCAGCTCTAGGGACAGGTCGAACACTGAAGCTTTCTTT
cdr3_aa: CASSSRDRSNTEAFF

j_call: TRBJ2-6
v_call: TRBV7-3
d_call: .
clone_size: .
cdr3_nt: TGTGCCAGCAGCTTAGTACAGGGAGGCTCTGGGGCCAACGTCCTGACTTTC
cdr3_aa: CASSLVQGGSGANVLTF

j_call: TRBJ2-2
v_call: TRBV15
d_call: .
clone_size: .
cdr3_nt: TGTGCCACCAGCAGAGATCGTCGCAGGGGAAGGACCGGGGAGCTGTTTTTT
cdr3_aa: CATSRDRRRGRTGELFF

j_call: TRBJ1-2
v_call: TRBV5-6
d_call: TRBD1
clone_size: once
cdr3_nt: TGTGCCAGCAGGGAGACAGGGGCGATCTACTATGGCTACACCTTC
cdr3_aa: CASRETGAIYYGYTF

j_call: TRBJ1-3
v_call: TRBV4-1
d_call: TRBD1
clone_size: .
cdr3_nt: TGCGCCAGCAGCCAAGGCTTGGTAGGGGGCCAGCGCGGAAACACCATATATTTT
cdr3_aa: CASSQGLVGGQRGNTIYF

j_call: TRBJ2-5
v_call: TRBV18
d_call: TRBD2
clone_size: .
cdr3_nt: TGTGCCAGCTCGCCTGGACTAGCAGAAGAGACCCAGTACTTC
cdr3_aa: CASSPGLAEETQYF

j_call: TRBJ1-4
v_call: TRBV5-5
d_call: .
clone_size: .
cdr3_nt: TGTGCCAGCAGCCAGGTGGGAGGGCTCACAAATGAAAAACTGTTTTTT
cdr3_aa: CASSQVGGLTNEKLFF

j_call: TRBJ1-3
v_call: TRBV12-5
d_call: .
clone_size: .
cdr3_nt: TGTGCTAGTGGTGAAACAGGGGGAAACACCATATATTTT
cdr3_aa: CASGETGGNTIYF

j_call: TRBJ1-1
v_call: TRBV5-1
d_call: .
clone_size: .
cdr3_nt: TGCGCCAGCAGCTGGTCGGGGCGTAACACTGAAGCTTTCTTT
cdr3_aa: CASSWSGRNTEAFF

j_call: TRBJ2-5
v_call: TRBV7-3
d_call: .
clone_size: .
cdr3_nt: TGTGCCAGCAGCTTAACTCCAGACCAAGAGACCCAGTACTTC
cdr3_aa: CASSLTPDQETQYF

j_call: TRBJ2-2
v_call: TRBV12-5
d_call: .
clone_size: .
cdr3_nt: TGTGCTAGTGGGTCCCAGGGCTATCGGGAGCTGTTTTTT
cdr3_aa: CASGSQGYRELFF

j_call: TRBJ2-1
v_call: TRBV5-6
d_call: TRBD2
clone_size: .
cdr3_nt: TGTGCCAGCAGCCGGGTCGCGGGGGGGCAGGAGCAGTTCTTC
cdr3_aa: CASSRVAGGQEQFF

j_call: TRBJ2-3
v_call: TRBV5-4
d_call: .
clone_size: .
cdr3_nt: TGTGCCAGCAGCTTGAGGTGGAGCACAGATACGCAGTATTTT
cdr3_aa: CASSLRWSTDTQYF

j_call: TRBJ2-1
v_call: TRBV7-8
d_call: .
clone_size: .
cdr3_nt: TGTGCCAGCAGCCGGGTGGGGGCTCGGGGCTCCTACAATGAGCAGTTCTTC
cdr3_aa: CASSRVGARGSYNEQFF

j_call: TRBJ2-2
v_call: TRBV11-2
d_call: .
clone_size: .
cdr3_nt: TGTGCCAGCAGCTTAGGGACAGCAGAGGAGCTGTTTTTT
cdr3_aa: CASSLGTAEELFF

j_call: TRBJ1-5
v_call: TRBV19
d_call: TRBD1
clone_size: few
cdr3_nt: TGTGCCTCGACTCTCAGGGGGGTCGGCCAGCCCCAGCATTTT
cdr3_aa: CASTLRGVGQPQHF

j_call: TRBJ2-7
v_call: TRBV5-4
d_call: .
clone_size: .
cdr3_nt: TGTGCCAGCAGCTTGCGCGCGGACTCCTACGAGCAGTACTTC
cdr3_aa: CASSLRADSYEQYF

j_call: TRBJ2-1
v_call: TRBV5-1
d_call: .
clone_size: .
cdr3_nt: TGCGCCAGCAGCCCCTTGGTTTCGGGGGACAATGAGCAGTTCTTC
cdr3_aa: CASSPLVSGDNEQFF

j_call: TRBJ2-3
v_call: TRBV29-1
d_call: .
clone_size: .
cdr3_nt: TGCAGCTCCGACGAGGGGGGCACAGATACGCAGTATTTT
cdr3_aa: CSSDEGGTDTQYF

j_call: TRBJ2-3
v_call: TRBV15
d_call: .
clone_size: .
cdr3_nt: TGTGCCACCAGCAGAGATCGGGGTCCTAGCACAGATACGCAGTATTTT
cdr3_aa: CATSRDRGPSTDTQYF

j_call: TRBJ2-3
v_call: TRBV5-4
d_call: .
clone_size: .
cdr3_nt: TGTGCCAGCAGCAGCCTCCGGGAAGATACGCAGTATTTT
cdr3_aa: CASSSLREDTQYF

j_call: TRBJ1-2
v_call: TRBV6-6
d_call: .
clone_size: .
cdr3_nt: TGTGCCAGCAGTTACCAGGGAGTTAACTATGGCTACACCTTC
cdr3_aa: CASSYQGVNYGYTF

j_call: TRBJ1-2
v_call: TRBV27
d_call: TRBD1
clone_size: .
cdr3_nt: TGTGCCAGCAGTCGCGGCGGGGCGGACAGGGTTGGCTACACCTTC
cdr3_aa: CASSRGGADRVGYTF

j_call: TRBJ2-1
v_call: TRBV7-2
d_call: TRBD2
clone_size: .
cdr3_nt: TGTGCCAGCAGCTTAGCGGCTAGCGGGGGGCCCGAGCAGTTCTTC
cdr3_aa: CASSLAASGGPEQFF

j_call: TRBJ2-3
v_call: TRBV11-3
d_call: .
clone_size: .
cdr3_nt: TGTGCCAGCAGCTCGACGGGGACAGATACGCAGTATTTT
cdr3_aa: CASSSTGTDTQYF

j_call: TRBJ1-2
v_call: TRBV9
d_call: TRBD1
clone_size: .
cdr3_nt: TGTGCCAGCAGCTCAAGTAGGGGGCAGTATGGCTACACCTTC
cdr3_aa: CASSSSRGQYGYTF

j_call: TRBJ2-7
v_call: TRBV6-1
d_call: TRBD1
clone_size: .
cdr3_nt: TGTGCCAGCAGCCGACAGGGTCACGAGCAGTACTTC
cdr3_aa: CASSRQGHEQYF

j_call: TRBJ1-2
v_call: TRBV5-1
d_call: .
clone_size: .
cdr3_nt: TGCGCCAGCAGACAAATGGGGGGGGGCCGCGGCTATGGCTACACCTTC
cdr3_aa: CASRQMGGGRGYGYTF

j_call: TRBJ1-2
v_call: TRBV6-1
d_call: .
clone_size: .
cdr3_nt: TGTGCCAGCGGCAGGACTCTCTATGGCTACACCTTC
cdr3_aa: CASGRTLYGYTF

j_call: TRBJ2-7
v_call: TRBV2
d_call: .
clone_size: .
cdr3_nt: TGTGCCAGCAGTGGAGAACGGGGGGCGACGGGGGAGCAGTACTTC
cdr3_aa: CASSGERGATGEQYF